The TCR beta chain under discussion was sequenced for a study of blood T cell repertoires in COVID-19. Study at large: Researchers got acute and convalescent COVID-19 samples from the United States, Italy and Spain.

In the source study's methods: Researchers report that nucleated cell counts were estimated from reference gene primer amplification. Assay: immunoSEQ multiplex PCR; the TCRdb copy retains only in-frame clones and omits some. The V and J calls and clone size come from that table; D and trimming were worked out from the DNA. The sample holds 62,000 or so clones, 80% to 90% seen once. The CDR3 consists of 15 residues. CDR1 and CDR2 from the germline V gene are SGHRS and YFSETQ. The germline V and J ends were trimmed by 0 bases and 0 bases, with 7 bases remaining between them. This chain links TRBV5-1 with TRBJ1-5, with no clear D. This receptor was taken from a woman between 55 and 75 years old with acute or convalescent COVID-19. The specimen was peripheral blood. The CDR3 DNA reads TGCGCCAGCAGCTTGGGCGGAGATAGCAATCAGCCCCAGCATTTT. Its translation: CASSLGGDSNQPQHF.